The 7 T cell receptor beta chains in this list originate from one sample, sequenced in a study of CD8 T cell repertoires and HIV-1 epitope variants. Some clones are missing from TCRdb's copy, which holds only in-frame ones; the method was immunoSEQ multiplex PCR. The sample consists of some 5,000 clones, approximately 72% of them appearing once. Their antigens are not known. Sequencing input: cultured CD8+ T cells derived from PBMCs. The receptors come from a male donor with HIV.

The chain uses TRBV6-4 and TRBJ1-2; 12 positions agree with TRBD1. CDR1 and CDR2 from the germline V gene are MRHNA and SNTAGT. This CDR3 comprises 18 residues. The trim removed 4 bases at V and 4 bases at J, leaving 13 bases unmatched. CDR3 loop: CASSVPPRDRGLVYGYTF. The CDR3 DNA reads as TGTGCCAGCAGTGTCCCCCCCAGGGACAGGGGGCTTGTCTATGGCTACACCTTC.

The J gene is TRBJ1-4, the V gene TRBV6-5, with D maybe TRBD1 (5 bases). Trimming removed 2 bases from V and 10 bases from J, with 11 bases in between. The CDR3 has 13 amino acids. Germline V gene sequence: CDR1 MNHEY, CDR2 SVGAGI. CDR3 DNA: TGTGCCAGCAGTTACAAATGGGGACTAAAACTGTTTTTT. It translates to CASSYKWGLKLFF.

V gene TRBV9 combines with J gene TRBJ2-7, with 11 bases aligning to TRBD1. Germline V gene lookup returns CDR1 SGDLS and CDR2 YYNGEE. The CDR3 has 14 amino acids. The ends lost 7 bases at V and 2 bases at J; junction bases unmatched: 5. The CDR3 DNA reads TGTGCCAGCTCCGGGACAGGGGGGACCTACGAGCAGTACTTC. It translates to CASSGTGGTYEQYF.

CDR3 residues: CASSRDGEPTDTQYF. CDR3 coding DNA: TGTGCCAGCAGTCGGGACGGGGAGCCCACAGATACGCAGTATTTT. V usage is TRBV5-4 and J usage is TRBJ2-3; D possibly uses TRBD1 or TRBD2 (5 bases each). The V and J ends lost 5 bases and 2 bases respectively, with 15 bases between them. The CDR3 totals 15 residues. Germline V gene data show CDR1 as SGHNT and CDR2 as YYREEE (reference sequence).

The chain carries TRBV23-1 and TRBJ1-1; no firm D call. TRBV23-1 is known as an ORF, though its function is uncertain. V was pared by 4 bases and J by 10 bases, with 13 bases between. The CDR3 has 12 residues. CDR3 sequence: CASSRDSGGAFF. The DNA for the CDR3 is TGCGCCAGCAGTCGAGATTCTGGTGGAGCTTTCTTT.

This chain joins TRBV6-5 and TRBJ1-2; TRBD1 matches at 8 bases. J gave up 4 bases and V 6 bases, and 7 bases lay outside the gene matches. The germline CDR1 and CDR2 sequences are MNHEY and SVGAGI. This CDR3 has 14 amino acids. CDR3 sequence reads: CASRGTGEGYGYTF. In nucleotides, the CDR3 is TGTGCCAGCAGGGGGACAGGAGAAGGCTATGGCTACACCTTC.

This clone was detected once. This chain joins TRBV29-1 and TRBJ1-2; 9 bases are a match to TRBD1. This CDR3 has 13 amino acids. Germline CDR1 SQVTM, CDR2 ANQGSEA. V lost 7 bases, J lost 1 base, and 4 bases stayed unmatched. The CDR3 protein is CSARDRVNYGYTF. The DNA of the CDR3 is TGCAGCGCTCGGGACAGGGTTAACTATGGCTACACCTTC.